One and the same sample provided the 21 T cell receptor beta chains below, sequenced in a study of CD8 T cells in ankylosing spondylitis. Using its own MiXCR run on the 5' RACE reads, TCRdb lists one record per CDR3 protein. The data contain some 300,000 distinct CDR3 sequences, under 25% of them seen just once; the ten biggest clones take up roughly 4%. The specimen was blood, either unsorted or a sorted T cell fraction (not recorded which). The receptors were gathered from a female donor with ankylosing spondylitis or in good health (not recorded which).

This clonotype turned up a few times. The chain has TRBV6-5 and TRBJ2-1, with TRBD2 as a possible D gene (6 bases). V shed 6 bases and J shed 3 bases, with 15 bases lying between them. Germline V gene sequence: CDR1 MNHEY, CDR2 SVGAGI. This CDR3 comprises 15 residues. DNA of the CDR3: TGTGCCAGCAGCTCTCGGACTACCCACTACAATGAGCAGTTCTTC. It codes for CASSSRTTHYNEQFF.

This clonotype has a count of ten or more. This chain uses TRBV10-3 with TRBJ1-1, with TRBD1 identical over 9 bases. This CDR3 contains 16 residues. With V trimmed by 6 bases and J by 3 bases, 11 bases remained unmatched. Germline V gene sequence: CDR1 ENHRY, CDR2 SYGVKD. The CDR3 coding sequence is TGTGCCATCAGGGGGGGGACAGGGAAAGGGGACACTGAAGCTTTCTTT. It is translated as CAIRGGTGKGDTEAFF.

The V call is TRBV5-1, the J call TRBJ2-5; TRBD2 agrees at 13 bases. Germline assignment: CDR1 SGHRS and CDR2 YFSETQ. J was trimmed by 2 bases and V by 0 bases; bases with no gene match: 16. This CDR3 has 21 residues. The CDR3 reads CASSLGKARLAGGLAQETQYF. The CDR3 DNA reads TGCGCCAGCAGCTTGGGAAAAGCGAGACTAGCGGGAGGACTGGCTCAAGAGACCCAGTACTTC. The whole variable domain, filled in from reference TRBV5-1 and TRBJ2-5, reads KAGVTQTPRYLIKTRGQQVTLSCSPISGHRSVSWYQQTPGQGLQFLFEYFSETQRNKGNFPGRFSGRQFSNSRSEMNVSTLELGDSALYLCASSLGKARLAGGLAQETQYFGPGTRLLVL.

This clonotype was counted once. A clone one base away is much larger, so this may be a read error. V and J are TRBV12-3 or TRBV12-4 and TRBJ2-1; 7 nucleotides line up with TRBD1. The CDR3 is 15 residues long. With V trimmed by 5 bases and J by 2 bases, 6 bases remained unmatched. CDR3 in amino acids: CASSRQGHAYNEQFF. The CDR3 bases are TGTGCCAGCAGTAGACAGGGTCACGCCTACAATGAGCAGTTCTTC.

On this clonotype: With a much larger clone just one base away, this may be a read error. The gene calls are TRBV4-3 and TRBJ2-1, with 11 bases matching TRBD2. V shed 1 base, J shed 4 bases, and the junction held 0 bases outside the gene matches. The CDR3 consists of 15 residues. Germline values: CDR1 LGHNA, CDR2 YSLEER. The CDR3 reads CASSQVAGGYNEQFF. Written as DNA, the CDR3 is TGCGCCAGCAGCCAAGTAGCGGGAGGGTACAATGAGCAGTTCTTC.

This clonotype has more than one count but fewer than ten. CDR3 in amino acids: CAISPGLAGGSEQYF. The CDR3 DNA sequence: TGTGCCATCAGTCCGGGACTAGCGGGAGGAAGCGAGCAGTACTTC. This chain links TRBV10-3 with TRBJ2-7; TRBD2 agrees at 15 bases. The CDR3 loop spans 15 amino acids. The trim removed 5 bases at V and 6 bases at J, leaving 5 bases unmatched. The germline V gene encodes CDR1 ENHRY and CDR2 SYGVKD.

The V call is TRBV9, the J call TRBJ1-1; D uncertain. V lost 1 base to trimming and J lost 1 base, with 5 bases between them. This CDR3 contains 13 residues. The germline gives CDR1 SGDLS, CDR2 YYNGEE. CDR3 amino acids: CASSVWENTEAFF. In nucleotides, the CDR3 is TGTGCCAGCAGCGTATGGGAGAACACTGAAGCTTTCTTT.

Ten or more counts support this clonotype. The chain combines TRBV12-3 or TRBV12-4 with TRBJ1-1; D not certain. This CDR3 has 13 residues. V was shortened by 2 bases and J by 11 bases, with 15 bases between the two germline ends. The CDR3 sequence is CASSLWNGPGAFF. CDR3 nucleotide sequence: TGTGCCAGCAGTTTATGGAATGGGCCGGGGGCTTTCTTT.

This clonotype was detected only once. The rearrangement links TRBV3-1 to TRBJ2-3, with D tentatively TRBD2 (6 bases). CDR1 and CDR2 (germline): LGHDT, YNNKEL (reference sequence). This CDR3 region has 20 residues. V was clipped by 1 base and J by 5 bases, with 28 bases between them. The chain's CDR3 is CASSQGWGTEDSTIIDTQYF. CDR3 DNA: TGTGCCAGCAGCCAAGGTTGGGGGACTGAGGACTCAACAATTATAGATACGCAGTATTTT.

This clonotype was counted a few times. J is TRBJ1-1 and V is TRBV6-1; D might be TRBD1 (5 bases). The germline gives CDR1 MNHNS, CDR2 SASEGT. The V and J ends lost 7 bases and 2 bases respectively, with 11 bases between them. The CDR3 runs to 13 residues. CDR3 sequence (DNA): TGTGCCAGCACCCGGCGGACAAACACTGAAGCTTTCTTT. Protein product: CASTRRTNTEAFF.

This clonotype has just a few counts. J is TRBJ2-3 and V is TRBV4-3; 8 positions match TRBD2. Germline CDR1 is LGHNA and CDR2 is YSLEER. CDR3 length equals 19 residues. Germline trimming cut 0 bases from V and 4 bases from J; bases unmatched to any gene: 15. This CDR3 reads CASSQEGGTGGRVADTQYF. DNA of the CDR3: TGCGCCAGCAGCCAAGAGGGTGGAACGGGAGGGCGGGTGGCAGATACGCAGTATTTT.

The rearrangement uses TRBV5-4 and TRBJ2-7, with 12 bases aligning to TRBD2. V trimming: 5 bases; J trimming: 6 bases; junction bases outside the gene matches: 3. Germline V gives CDR1 SGHNT, CDR2 YYREEE (reference sequence). The length of the CDR3 is 13 residues. CDR3 sequence: CASRLAGGPEQYF. The CDR3 coding sequence is TGTGCCAGCAGGCTAGCGGGAGGGCCCGAGCAGTACTTC.

This clonotype was picked up a small number of times. The CDR3 nucleotides are TGTGCCATCAGTGAGGGACGTAATAATGAAAAACTGTTTTTT. It specifies CAISEGRNNEKLFF. This chain connects TRBV10-3 to TRBJ1-4; D is undetermined. CDR1 ENHRY and CDR2 SYGVKD come from the germline V gene. The CDR3 totals 14 residues. V lost 2 bases and J 4 bases, leaving 8 bases between the germline ends.

This chain links TRBV7-8 with TRBJ1-2; D ambiguous. Trimming took off 5 bases at V and 6 bases at J, with 16 bases between the two ends. The CDR3 length is 14 residues. From germline, CDR1 is SGHVS and CDR2 FQNEAQ. The CDR3 DNA reads as TGTGCCAGCAGCCCCCGTTGGTCTAGGGATGGCTACACCTTC. Amino acid sequence: CASSPRWSRDGYTF.

Note on this clonotype: This may be a read error: a much more frequent sequence differs by one nucleotide. The chain links TRBV10-2 to TRBJ2-2; D remains ambiguous. Looked up from germline, CDR1 is WSHSY and CDR2 is SAAADI. The CDR3 length is 15 residues. This chain's CDR3 is CASSESKFYTEELFF. The DNA for the CDR3 is TGCGCCAGCAGTGAGTCGAAATTCTACACCGAGGAGCTGTTTTTT.

This clonotype has only a few counts. V usage is TRBV6-2 or TRBV6-3 and J usage is TRBJ1-5, with D possibly being TRBD1 (5 bases). The germline V and J ends were trimmed by 4 bases and 3 bases, with 13 bases remaining between them. The length of the CDR3 is 15 residues. Per germline, CDR1 MNHEY and CDR2 SVGEGT. The CDR3 DNA reads as TGTGCCAGCAGTTCAGTAGGAGGGGCCAATCAGCCCCAGCATTTT. It yields the protein CASSSVGGANQPQHF.

This clonotype was counted a few times. This chain links TRBV6-5 with TRBJ2-1, with D perhaps given as TRBD1 or TRBD2 (5 bases each). V lost 8 bases, J lost 6 bases, and 8 bases lay in between. Germline-derived CDR1 and CDR2 are MNHEY and SVGAGI. CDR3 size: 11 residues. CDR3 coding DNA: TGTGCCAGCTGGGGGTCCAATGAGCAGTTCTTC. It specifies CASWGSNEQFF.

This chain connects TRBV20-1 to TRBJ2-2; 13 nucleotides match TRBD2. Trimming took 5 bases from V and 6 from J; bases not matched to a gene: 6. The CDR3 is 15 amino acids. From germline, CDR1 is DFQATT and CDR2 SNEGSKA (reference sequence). CDR3: CSASLTSGRSGELFF. CDR3 coding DNA: TGCAGTGCTTCCCTGACTAGCGGGAGGTCCGGGGAGCTGTTTTTT.

This clonotype was found a few times. V is TRBV3-1 and J is TRBJ2-7; a possible D gene is TRBD1 (5 bases). The V end lost 1 base, the J end lost 7 bases, and 11 bases lay between the germline ends. The CDR3 covers 13 residues. Germline V gene lookup returns CDR1 LGHDT and CDR2 YNNKEL (reference sequence). This CDR3 reads CASSQAQGIEQYF. The CDR3 nucleotides are TGTGCCAGCAGCCAAGCCCAGGGAATTGAGCAGTACTTC.

The chain employs TRBV20-1 and TRBJ2-7; D unresolved. Germline V gene lookup returns CDR1 DFQATT and CDR2 SNEGSKA (reference sequence). Trimming took off 1 base at V and 2 bases at J, with 3 bases between the two ends. The CDR3 contains 11 residues. The CDR3 here is CSARATYEQYF. CDR3 DNA sequence: TGCAGTGCTAGAGCCACCTACGAGCAGTACTTC.

This sequence joins TRBV5-5 and TRBJ2-2; 7 nucleotides align to TRBD1. The CDR3 contains 15 residues. Germline V lookup: CDR1 SGHKS, CDR2 YYEKEE (reference sequence). The ends lost 0 bases at V and 6 bases at J; junction bases unmatched: 5. CDR3 coding DNA: TGTGCCAGCAGCTTGGTGGGACAGTCGGCCGGGGAGCTGTTTTTT. As protein: CASSLVGQSAGELFF.